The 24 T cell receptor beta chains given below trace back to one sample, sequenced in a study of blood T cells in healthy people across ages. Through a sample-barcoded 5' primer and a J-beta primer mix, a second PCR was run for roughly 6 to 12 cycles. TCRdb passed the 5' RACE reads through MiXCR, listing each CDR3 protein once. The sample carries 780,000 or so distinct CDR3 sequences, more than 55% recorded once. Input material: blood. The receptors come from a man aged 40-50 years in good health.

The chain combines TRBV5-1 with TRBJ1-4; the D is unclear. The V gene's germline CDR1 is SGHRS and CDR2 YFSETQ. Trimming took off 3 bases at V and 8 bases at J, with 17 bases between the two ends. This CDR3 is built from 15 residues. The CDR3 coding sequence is TGCGCCAGCAGCTCTAACCCGGACGTTGGGGAAAAACTGTTTTTT. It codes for CASSSNPDVGEKLFF. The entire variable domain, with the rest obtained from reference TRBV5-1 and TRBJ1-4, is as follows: KAGVTQTPRYLIKTRGQQVTLSCSPISGHRSVSWYQQTPGQGLQFLFEYFSETQRNKGNFPGRFSGRQFSNSRSEMNVSTLELGDSALYLCASSSNPDVGEKLFFGSGTQLSVL.

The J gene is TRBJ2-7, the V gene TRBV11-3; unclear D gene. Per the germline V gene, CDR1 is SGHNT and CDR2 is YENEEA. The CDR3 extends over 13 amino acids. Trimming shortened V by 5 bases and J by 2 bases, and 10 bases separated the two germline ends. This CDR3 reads CASSKGRTYEQYF. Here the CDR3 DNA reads TGTGCCAGCAGCAAGGGCAGAACCTACGAGCAGTACTTC. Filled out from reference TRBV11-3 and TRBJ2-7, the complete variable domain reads EAGVVQSPRYKIIEKKQPVAFWCNPISGHNTLYWYLQNLGQGPELLIRYENEEAVDDSQLPKDRFSAERLKGVDSTLKIQPAELGDSAVYLCASSKGRTYEQYFGPGTRLTVT.

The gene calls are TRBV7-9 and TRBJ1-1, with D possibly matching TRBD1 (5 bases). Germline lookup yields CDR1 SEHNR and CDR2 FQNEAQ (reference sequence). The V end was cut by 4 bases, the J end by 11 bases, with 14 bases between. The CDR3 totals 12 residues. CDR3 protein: CASSSRGFGAFF. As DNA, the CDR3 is TGTGCCAGCAGCTCCCGGGGCTTTGGGGCTTTCTTT.

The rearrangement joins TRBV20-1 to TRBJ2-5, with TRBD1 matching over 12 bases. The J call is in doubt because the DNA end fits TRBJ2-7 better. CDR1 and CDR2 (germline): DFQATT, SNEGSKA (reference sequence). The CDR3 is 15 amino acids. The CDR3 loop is CSATTPGTGGLEQYF. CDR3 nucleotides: TGCAGTGCTACAACACCCGGGACAGGGGGCCTCGAGCAGTACTTC.

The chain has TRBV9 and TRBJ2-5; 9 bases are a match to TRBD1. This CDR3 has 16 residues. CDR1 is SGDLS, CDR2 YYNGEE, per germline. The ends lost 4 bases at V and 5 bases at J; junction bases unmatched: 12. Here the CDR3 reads CASSLRTGGAPETQYF. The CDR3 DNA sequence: TGTGCCAGCAGCCTCCGTACAGGGGGCGCCCCGGAGACCCAGTACTTC.

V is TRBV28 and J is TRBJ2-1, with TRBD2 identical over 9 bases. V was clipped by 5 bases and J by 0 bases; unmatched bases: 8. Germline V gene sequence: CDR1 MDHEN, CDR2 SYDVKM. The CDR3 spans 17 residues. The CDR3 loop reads CASSINSGSHSYNEQFF. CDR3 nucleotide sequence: TGTGCCAGCAGTATTAATAGCGGGAGCCACTCCTACAATGAGCAGTTCTTC. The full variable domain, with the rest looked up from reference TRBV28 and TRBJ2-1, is DVKVTQSSRYLVKRTGEKVFLECVQDMDHENMFWYRQDPGLGLRLIYFSYDVKMKEKGDIPEGYSVSREKKERFSLILESASTNQTSMYLCASSINSGSHSYNEQFFGPGTRLTVL.

The CDR3 reads CASSLQGSAGNIQYF. The CDR3 DNA reads as TGTGCCAGCAGCTTGCAAGGGAGTGCGGGAAACATTCAGTACTTC. This chain connects TRBV5-4 to TRBJ2-4; possibly TRBD2 for D (5 bases). The CDR3 totals 15 residues. Germline values: CDR1 SGHNT, CDR2 YYREEE (reference sequence). Trimming removed 1 base from V and 6 bases from J, with 14 bases in between.

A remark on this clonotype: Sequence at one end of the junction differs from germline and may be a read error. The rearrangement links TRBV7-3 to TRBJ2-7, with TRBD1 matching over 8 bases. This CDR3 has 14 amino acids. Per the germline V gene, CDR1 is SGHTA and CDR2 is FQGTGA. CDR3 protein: CASSFGQGPYEHYF. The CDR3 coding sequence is TGTGCCAGCAGCTTCGGACAGGGCCCCTACGAGCATTACTTC. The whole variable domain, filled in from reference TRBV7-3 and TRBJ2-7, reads GAGVSQTPSNKVTEKGKYVELRCDPISGHTALYWYRQSLGQGPEFLIYFQGTGAADDSGLPNDRFFAVRPEGSVSTLKIQRTERGDSAVYLCASSFGQGPYEHYFGPGTRLTVT.

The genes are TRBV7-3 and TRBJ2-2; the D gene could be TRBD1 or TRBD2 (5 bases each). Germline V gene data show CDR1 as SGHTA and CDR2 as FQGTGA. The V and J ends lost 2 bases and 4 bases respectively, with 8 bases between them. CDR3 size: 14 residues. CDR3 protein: CASSLGTTTGELFF. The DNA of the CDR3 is TGTGCCAGCAGCTTAGGGACGACCACCGGGGAGCTGTTTTTT.

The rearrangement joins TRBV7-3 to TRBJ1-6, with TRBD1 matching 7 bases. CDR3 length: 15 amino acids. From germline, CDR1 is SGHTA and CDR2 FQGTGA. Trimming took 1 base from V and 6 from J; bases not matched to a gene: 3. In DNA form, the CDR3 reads TGTGCCAGCAGCTTAAACTCAGGGGGTAATTCACCCCTCCACTTT. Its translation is CASSLNSGGNSPLHF.

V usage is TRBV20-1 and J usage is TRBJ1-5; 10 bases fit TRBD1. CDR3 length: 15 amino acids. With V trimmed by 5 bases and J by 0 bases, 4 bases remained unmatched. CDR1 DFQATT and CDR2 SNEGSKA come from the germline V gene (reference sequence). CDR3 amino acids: CSAGTGDNSNQPQHF. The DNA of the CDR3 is TGCAGTGCTGGGACAGGGGACAATAGCAATCAGCCCCAGCATTTT.

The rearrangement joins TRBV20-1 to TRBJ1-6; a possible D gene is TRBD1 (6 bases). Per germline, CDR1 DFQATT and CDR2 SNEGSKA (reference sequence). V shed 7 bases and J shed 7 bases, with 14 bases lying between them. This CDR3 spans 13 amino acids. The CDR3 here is CSVVGTTNSPLHF. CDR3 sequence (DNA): TGCAGTGTGGTGGGGACAACAAATTCACCCCTCCACTTT.

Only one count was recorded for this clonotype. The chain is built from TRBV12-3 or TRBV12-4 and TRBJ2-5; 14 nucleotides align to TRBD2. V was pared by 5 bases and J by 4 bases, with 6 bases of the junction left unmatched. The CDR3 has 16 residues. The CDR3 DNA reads TGTGCCAGCAGTGGGGCGACTAGCGGGGGGGGAGAGACCCAGTACTTC. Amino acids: CASSGATSGGGETQYF.

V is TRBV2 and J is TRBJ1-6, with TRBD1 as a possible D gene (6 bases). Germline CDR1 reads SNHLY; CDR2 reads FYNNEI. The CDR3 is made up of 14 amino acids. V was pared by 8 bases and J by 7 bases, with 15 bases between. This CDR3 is CASVINRENSPLHF. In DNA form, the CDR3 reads TGTGCCAGCGTGATAAACAGGGAAAATTCACCCCTCCACTTT.

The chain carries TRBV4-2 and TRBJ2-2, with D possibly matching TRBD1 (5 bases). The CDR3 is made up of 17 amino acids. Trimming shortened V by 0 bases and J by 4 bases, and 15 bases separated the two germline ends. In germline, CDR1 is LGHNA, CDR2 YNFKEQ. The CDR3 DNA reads TGTGCCAGCAGCCAAGATCTTGGGGCTCGGAGCACCGGGGAGCTGTTTTTT. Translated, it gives CASSQDLGARSTGELFF.

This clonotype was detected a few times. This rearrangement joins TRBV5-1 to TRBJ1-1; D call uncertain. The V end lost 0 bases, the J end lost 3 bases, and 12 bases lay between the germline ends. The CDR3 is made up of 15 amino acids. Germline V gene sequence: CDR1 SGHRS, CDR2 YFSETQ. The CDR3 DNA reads TGCGCCAGCAGCTTGGAGCCGGGCGCGGACACTGAAGCTTTCTTT. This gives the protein CASSLEPGADTEAFF.

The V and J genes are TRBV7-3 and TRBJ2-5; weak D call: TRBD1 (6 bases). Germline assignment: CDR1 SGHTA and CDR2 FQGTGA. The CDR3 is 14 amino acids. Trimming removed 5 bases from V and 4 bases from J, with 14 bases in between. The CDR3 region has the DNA TGTGCCAGCAGCGCAACAGGGTTGGGAGAGACCCAGTACTTC. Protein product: CASSATGLGETQYF.

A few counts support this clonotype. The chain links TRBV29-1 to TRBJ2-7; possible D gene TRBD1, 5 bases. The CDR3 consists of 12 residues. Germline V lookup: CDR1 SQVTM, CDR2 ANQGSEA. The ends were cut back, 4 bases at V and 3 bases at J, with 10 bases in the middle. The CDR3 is CSVGGSLYEQYF. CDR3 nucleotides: TGCAGCGTTGGGGGCAGTCTCTACGAGCAGTACTTC.

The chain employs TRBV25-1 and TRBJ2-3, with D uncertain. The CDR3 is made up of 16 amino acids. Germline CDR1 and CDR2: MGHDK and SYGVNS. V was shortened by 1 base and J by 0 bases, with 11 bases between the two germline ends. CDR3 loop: CASSEFGRTSTDTQYF. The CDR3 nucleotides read TGTGCCAGCAGTGAATTCGGCCGAACTAGCACAGATACGCAGTATTTT.

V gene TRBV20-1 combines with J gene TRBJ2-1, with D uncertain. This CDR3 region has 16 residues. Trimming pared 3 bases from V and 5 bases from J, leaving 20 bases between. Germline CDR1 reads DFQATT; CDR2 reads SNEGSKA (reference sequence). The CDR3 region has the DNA TGCAGTGCTAGGATGGAGTGGGCTTATTCACACAATGAGCAGTTCTTC. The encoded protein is CSARMEWAYSHNEQFF.

CDR3 residues: CASSSRRTGATDTQYF. For the CDR3, the DNA is TGTGCCAGCAGTTCCCGGAGGACAGGCGCCACAGATACGCAGTATTTT. The chain has TRBV12-3 or TRBV12-4 and TRBJ2-3, with TRBD1 identical over 7 bases. Unmatched junction bases numbered 9, after V lost 4 bases and J lost 2 bases. The CDR3 is made up of 16 amino acids.

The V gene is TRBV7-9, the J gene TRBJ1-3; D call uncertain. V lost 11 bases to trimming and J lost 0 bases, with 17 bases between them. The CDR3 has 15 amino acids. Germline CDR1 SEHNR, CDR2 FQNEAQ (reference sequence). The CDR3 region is CAAGPRVGSGNTIYF. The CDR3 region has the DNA TGTGCCGCCGGCCCGAGAGTTGGCTCTGGAAACACCATATATTTT.

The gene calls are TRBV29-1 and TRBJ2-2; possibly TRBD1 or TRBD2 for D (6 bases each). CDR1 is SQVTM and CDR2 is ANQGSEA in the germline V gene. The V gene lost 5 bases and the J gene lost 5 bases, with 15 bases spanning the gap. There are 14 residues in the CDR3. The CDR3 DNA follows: TGCAGCGTTTCGGGGGCGCGGGGTACCGGGGAGCTGTTTTTT. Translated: CSVSGARGTGELFF.

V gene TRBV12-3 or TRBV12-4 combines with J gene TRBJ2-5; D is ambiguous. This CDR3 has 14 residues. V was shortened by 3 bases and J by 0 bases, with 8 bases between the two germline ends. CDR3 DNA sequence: TGTGCCAGCAGTTTCCTATCGGACCAAGAGACCCAGTACTTC. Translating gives CASSFLSDQETQYF.